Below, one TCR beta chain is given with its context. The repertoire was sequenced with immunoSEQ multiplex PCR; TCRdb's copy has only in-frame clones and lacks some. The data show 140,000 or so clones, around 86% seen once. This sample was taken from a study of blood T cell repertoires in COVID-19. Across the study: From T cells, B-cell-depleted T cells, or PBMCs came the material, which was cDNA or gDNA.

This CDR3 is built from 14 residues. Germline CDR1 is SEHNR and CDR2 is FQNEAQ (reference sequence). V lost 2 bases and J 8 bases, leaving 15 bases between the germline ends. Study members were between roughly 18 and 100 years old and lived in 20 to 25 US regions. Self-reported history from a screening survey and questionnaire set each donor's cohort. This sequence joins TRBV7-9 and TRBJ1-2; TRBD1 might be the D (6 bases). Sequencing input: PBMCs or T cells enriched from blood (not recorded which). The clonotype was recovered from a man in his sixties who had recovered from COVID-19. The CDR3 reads CASSLSAGAGGYTF. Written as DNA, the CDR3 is TGTGCCAGCAGCTTATCTGCAGGGGCCGGAGGCTACACCTTC.